The clone carrying this TCR beta chain was counted a single time. The sample comes from a study of cytomegalovirus exposure and HLA in healthy donors. The PCR had 60 Vbeta and 13 Jbeta primers. Using immunoSEQ multiplex PCR, the repertoire was profiled, and TCRdb retains in-frame clones only, with some absent. The sample gives more than 80,000 clones, more than 75% of which show up once; roughly 8.3% is in the top ten. The CDR3 extends over 15 amino acids. The V gene end was trimmed by 5 bases and the J gene end by 0 bases; junction bases not matched to a gene: 7. Germline V gives CDR1 MNHEY, CDR2 SMNVEV (reference sequence).

The J gene is TRBJ2-7, the V gene TRBV27; 7 nucleotides agree with TRBD1. The receptor comes from a human donor in good health. The source material was PBMCs. CDR3 sequence: CASSTPGGTSYEQYF. In DNA form, the CDR3 reads TGTGCCAGCAGTACACCAGGGGGAACCTCCTACGAGCAGTACTTC.